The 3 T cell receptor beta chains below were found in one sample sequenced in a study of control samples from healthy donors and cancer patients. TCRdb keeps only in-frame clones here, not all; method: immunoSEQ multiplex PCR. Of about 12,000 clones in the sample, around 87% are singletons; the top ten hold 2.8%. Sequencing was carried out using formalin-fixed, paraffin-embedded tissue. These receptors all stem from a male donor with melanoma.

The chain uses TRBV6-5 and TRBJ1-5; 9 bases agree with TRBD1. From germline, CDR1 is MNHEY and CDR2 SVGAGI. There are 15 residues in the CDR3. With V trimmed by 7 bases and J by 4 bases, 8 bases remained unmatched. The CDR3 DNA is TGTGCCAGCATAAGGGGACAGGGAGGGAATCAGCCCCAGCATTTT. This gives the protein CASIRGQGGNQPQHF.

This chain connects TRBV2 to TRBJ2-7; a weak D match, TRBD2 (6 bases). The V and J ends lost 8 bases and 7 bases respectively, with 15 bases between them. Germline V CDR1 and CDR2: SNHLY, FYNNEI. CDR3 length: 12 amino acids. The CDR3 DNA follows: TGTGCCAGCGGGGGACTGTTGGGAGAGCAGTACGTC. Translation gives CASGGLLGEQYV.

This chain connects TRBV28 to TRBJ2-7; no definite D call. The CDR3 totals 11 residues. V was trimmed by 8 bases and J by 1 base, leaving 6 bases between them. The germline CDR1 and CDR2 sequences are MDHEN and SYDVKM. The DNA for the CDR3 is TGTGCCAGCCACTCTTCCTACGAGCAGTACTTC. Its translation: CASHSSYEQYF.